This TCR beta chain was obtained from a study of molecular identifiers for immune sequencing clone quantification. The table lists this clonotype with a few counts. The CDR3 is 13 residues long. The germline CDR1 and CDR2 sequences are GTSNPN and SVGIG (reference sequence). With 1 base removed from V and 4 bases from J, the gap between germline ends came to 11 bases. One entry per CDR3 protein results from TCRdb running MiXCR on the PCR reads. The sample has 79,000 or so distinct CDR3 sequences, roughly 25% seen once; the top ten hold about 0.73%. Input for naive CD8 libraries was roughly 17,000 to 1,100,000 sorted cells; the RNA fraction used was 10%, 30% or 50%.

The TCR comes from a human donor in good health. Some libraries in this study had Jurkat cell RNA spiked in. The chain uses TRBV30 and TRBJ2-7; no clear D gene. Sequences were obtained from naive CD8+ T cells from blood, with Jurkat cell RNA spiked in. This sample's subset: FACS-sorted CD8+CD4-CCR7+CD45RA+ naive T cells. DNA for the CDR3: TGTGCCTGGAGTGCCACCCTGGGTTACGAGCAGTACTTC. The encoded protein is CAWSATLGYEQYF.